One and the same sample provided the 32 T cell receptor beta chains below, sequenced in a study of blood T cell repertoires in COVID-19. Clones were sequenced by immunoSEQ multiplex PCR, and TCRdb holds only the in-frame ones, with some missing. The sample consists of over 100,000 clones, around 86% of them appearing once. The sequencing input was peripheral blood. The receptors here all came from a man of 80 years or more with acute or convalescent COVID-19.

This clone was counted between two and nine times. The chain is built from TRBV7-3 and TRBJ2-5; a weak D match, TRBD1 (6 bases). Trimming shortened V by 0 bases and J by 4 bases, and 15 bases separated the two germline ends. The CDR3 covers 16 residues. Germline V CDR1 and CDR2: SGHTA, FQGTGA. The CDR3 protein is CASSLTTTGRGETQYF. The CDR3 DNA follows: TGTGCCAGCAGCTTAACGACTACAGGGAGAGGAGAGACCCAGTACTTC.

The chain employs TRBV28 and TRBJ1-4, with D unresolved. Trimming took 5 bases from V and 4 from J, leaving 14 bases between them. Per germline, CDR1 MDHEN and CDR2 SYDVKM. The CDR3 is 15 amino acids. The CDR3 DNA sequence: TGTGCCAGCAGTCCGCACCTCGGGAGTAATGAAAAACTGTTTTTT. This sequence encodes CASSPHLGSNEKLFF.

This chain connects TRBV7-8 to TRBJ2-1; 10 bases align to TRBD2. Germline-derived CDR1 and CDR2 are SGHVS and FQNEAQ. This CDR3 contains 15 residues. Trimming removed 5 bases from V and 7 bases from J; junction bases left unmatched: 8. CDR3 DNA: TGTGCCAGCAGCCAAGCGGGAGGGAGATGGAATGAGCAGTTCTTC. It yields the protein CASSQAGGRWNEQFF.

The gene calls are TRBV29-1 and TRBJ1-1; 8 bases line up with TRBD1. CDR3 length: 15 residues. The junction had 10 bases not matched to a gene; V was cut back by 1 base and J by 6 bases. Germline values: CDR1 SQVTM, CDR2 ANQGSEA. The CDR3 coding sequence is TGCAGCGTTGAAGGTCAGGGGGCGAGGACGCCTGAAGCTTTCTTT. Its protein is CSVEGQGARTPEAFF.

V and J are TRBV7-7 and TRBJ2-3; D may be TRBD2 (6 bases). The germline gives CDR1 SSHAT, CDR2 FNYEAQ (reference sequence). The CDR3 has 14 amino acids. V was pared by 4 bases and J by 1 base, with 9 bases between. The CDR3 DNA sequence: TGTGCCAGCAGCTCGGGACTTGGCACAGATACGCAGTATTTT. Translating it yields CASSSGLGTDTQYF. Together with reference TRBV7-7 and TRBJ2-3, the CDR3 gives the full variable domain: GAGVSQSPRYKVTKRGQDVTLRCDPISSHATLYWYQQALGQGPEFLTYFNYEAQPDKSGLPSDRFSAERPEGSISTLTIQRTEQRDSAMYRCASSSGLGTDTQYFGPGTRLTVL.

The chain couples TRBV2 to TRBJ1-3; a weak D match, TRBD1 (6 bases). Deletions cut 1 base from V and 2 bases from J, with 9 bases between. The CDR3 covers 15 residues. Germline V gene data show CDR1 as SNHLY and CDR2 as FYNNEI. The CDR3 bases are TGTGCCAGCAGTGAAGAGGGGACAACTGGAAACACCATATATTTT. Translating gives CASSEEGTTGNTIYF. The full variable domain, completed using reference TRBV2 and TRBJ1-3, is EPEVTQTPSHQVTQMGQEVILRCVPISNHLYFYWYRQILGQKVEFLVSFYNNEISEKSEIFDDQFSVERPDGSNFTLKIRSTKLEDSAMYFCASSEEGTTGNTIYFGEGSWLTVV.

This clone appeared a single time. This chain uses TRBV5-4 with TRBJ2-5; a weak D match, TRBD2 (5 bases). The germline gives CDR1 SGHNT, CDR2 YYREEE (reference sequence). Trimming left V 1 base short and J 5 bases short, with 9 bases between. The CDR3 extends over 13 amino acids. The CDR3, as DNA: TGTGCCAGCAGCTTGAGCCGCGGGGAGACCCAGTACTTC. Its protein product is CASSLSRGETQYF.

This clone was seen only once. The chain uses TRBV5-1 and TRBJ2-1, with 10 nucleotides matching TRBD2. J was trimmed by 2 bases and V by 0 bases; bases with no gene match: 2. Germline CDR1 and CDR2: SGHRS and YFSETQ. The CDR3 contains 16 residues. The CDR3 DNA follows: TGCGCCAGCAGCTTGGCTAGCGGGGGCCCCTACAATGAGCAGTTCTTC. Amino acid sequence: CASSLASGGPYNEQFF.

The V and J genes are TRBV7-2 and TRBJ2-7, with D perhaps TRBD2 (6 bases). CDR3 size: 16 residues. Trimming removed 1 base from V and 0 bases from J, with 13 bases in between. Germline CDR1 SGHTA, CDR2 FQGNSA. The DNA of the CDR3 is TGTGCCAGCAGCTTAGTTAGGCTAGCGAGCTCCTACGAGCAGTACTTC. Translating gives CASSLVRLASSYEQYF.

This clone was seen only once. Here the CDR3 reads CASSWDRGARGYTF. The DNA for the CDR3 is TGTGCCAGCAGCTGGGACAGGGGGGCGCGAGGCTACACCTTC. This chain connects TRBV7-8 to TRBJ1-2, with 11 nucleotides matching TRBD1. There are 14 residues in the CDR3. With V trimmed by 4 bases and J by 8 bases, 6 bases remained unmatched. Germline CDR1 SGHVS, CDR2 FQNEAQ.

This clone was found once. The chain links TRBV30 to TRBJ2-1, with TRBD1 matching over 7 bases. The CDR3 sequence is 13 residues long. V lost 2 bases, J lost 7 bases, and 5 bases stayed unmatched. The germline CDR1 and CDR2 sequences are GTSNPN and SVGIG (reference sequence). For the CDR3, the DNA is TGTGCCTGGAGTCTACAGGGGAGAAATGAGCAGTTCTTC. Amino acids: CAWSLQGRNEQFF.

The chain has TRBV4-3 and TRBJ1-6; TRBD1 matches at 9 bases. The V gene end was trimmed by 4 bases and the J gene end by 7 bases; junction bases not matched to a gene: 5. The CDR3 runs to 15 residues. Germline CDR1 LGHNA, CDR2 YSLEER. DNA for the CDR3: TGCGCCAGCAGCCTATCCGGGACAGGGAATTCACCCCTCCACTTT. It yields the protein CASSLSGTGNSPLHF.

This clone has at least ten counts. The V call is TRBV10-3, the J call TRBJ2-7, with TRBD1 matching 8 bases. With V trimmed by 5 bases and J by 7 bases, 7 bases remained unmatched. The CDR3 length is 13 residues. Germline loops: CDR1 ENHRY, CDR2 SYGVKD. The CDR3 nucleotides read TGTGCCATCAGTTCCAGGGGGCTGTGGGAGCAGTACTTC. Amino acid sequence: CAISSRGLWEQYF.

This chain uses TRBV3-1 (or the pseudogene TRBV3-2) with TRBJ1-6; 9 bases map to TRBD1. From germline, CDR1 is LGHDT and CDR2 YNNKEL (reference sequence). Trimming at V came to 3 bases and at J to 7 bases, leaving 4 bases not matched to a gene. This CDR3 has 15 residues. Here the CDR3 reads CASSHWDRENSPLHF. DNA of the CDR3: TGTGCCAGCAGCCATTGGGACAGGGAGAATTCACCCCTCCACTTT.

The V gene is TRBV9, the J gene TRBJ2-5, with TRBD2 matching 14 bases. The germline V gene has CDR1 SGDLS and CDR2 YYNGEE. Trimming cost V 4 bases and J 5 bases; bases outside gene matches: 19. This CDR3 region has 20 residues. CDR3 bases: TGTGCCAGCAGCTTAGTCGGGACTAGCGGGAGCAGCCCCCGGGGGGAGACCCAGTACTTC. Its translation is CASSLVGTSGSSPRGETQYF.

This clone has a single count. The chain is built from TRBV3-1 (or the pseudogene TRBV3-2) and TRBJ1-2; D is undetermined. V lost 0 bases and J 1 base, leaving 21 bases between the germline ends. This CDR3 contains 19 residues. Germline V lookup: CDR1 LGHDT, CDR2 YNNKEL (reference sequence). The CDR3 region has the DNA TGTGCCAGCAGCCAAGAAGGAGGGTCAGGACGCGCCTTTAACTATGGCTACACCTTC. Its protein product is CASSQEGGSGRAFNYGYTF.

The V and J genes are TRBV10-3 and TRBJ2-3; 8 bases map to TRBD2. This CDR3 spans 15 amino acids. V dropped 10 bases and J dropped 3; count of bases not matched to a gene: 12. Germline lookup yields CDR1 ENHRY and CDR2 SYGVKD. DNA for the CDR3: TGTGCCACCAGGGCCGGGGGGGAAGGAACAGATACGCAGTATTTT. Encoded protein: CATRAGGEGTDTQYF.

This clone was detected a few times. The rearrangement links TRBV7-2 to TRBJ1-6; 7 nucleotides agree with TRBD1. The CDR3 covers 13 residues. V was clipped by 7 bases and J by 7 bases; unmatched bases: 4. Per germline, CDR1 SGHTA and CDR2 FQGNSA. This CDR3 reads CASKARGNSPLHF. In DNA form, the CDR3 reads TGTGCCAGCAAGGCCAGGGGGAATTCACCCCTCCACTTT.

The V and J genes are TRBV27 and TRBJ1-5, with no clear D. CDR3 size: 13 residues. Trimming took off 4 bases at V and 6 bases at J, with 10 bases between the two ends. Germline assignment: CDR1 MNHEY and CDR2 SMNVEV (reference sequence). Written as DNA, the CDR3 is TGTGCCAGCAGTTCGCTGGCTAGTCAGCCCCAGCATTTT. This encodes CASSSLASQPQHF.

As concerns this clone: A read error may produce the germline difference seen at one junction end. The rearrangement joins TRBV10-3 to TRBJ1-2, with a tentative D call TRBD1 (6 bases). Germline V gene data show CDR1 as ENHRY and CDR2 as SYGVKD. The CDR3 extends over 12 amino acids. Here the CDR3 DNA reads TGTGCCATCGGTGACAGGATCGATGGCTACACCTTC. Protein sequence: CAIGDRIDGYTF.

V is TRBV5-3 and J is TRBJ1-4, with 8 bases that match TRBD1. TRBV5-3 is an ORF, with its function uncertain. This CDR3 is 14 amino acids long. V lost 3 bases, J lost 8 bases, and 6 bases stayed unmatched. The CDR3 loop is CARSSRTGIEKLFF. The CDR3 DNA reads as TGTGCCAGAAGCTCGAGGACAGGGATCGAAAAACTGTTTTTT.

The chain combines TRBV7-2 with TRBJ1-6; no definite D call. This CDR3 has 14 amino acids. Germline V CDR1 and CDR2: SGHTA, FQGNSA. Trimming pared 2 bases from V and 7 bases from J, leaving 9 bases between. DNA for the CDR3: TGTGCCAGCAGCTTATGGTCAGCGAATTCACCCCTCCACTTT. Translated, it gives CASSLWSANSPLHF.

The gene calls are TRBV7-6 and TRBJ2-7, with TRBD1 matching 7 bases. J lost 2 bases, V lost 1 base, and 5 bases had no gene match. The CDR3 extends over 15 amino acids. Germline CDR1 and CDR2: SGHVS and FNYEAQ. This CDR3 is CASSLGQGMTYEQYF. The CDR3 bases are TGTGCCAGCAGCTTAGGACAGGGCATGACCTACGAGCAGTACTTC. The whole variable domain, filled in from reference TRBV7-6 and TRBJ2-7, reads GAGVSQSPRYKVTKRGQDVALRCDPISGHVSLYWYRQALGQGPEFLTYFNYEAQQDKSGLPNDRFSAERPEGSISTLTIQRTEQRDSAMYRCASSLGQGMTYEQYFGPGTRLTVT.

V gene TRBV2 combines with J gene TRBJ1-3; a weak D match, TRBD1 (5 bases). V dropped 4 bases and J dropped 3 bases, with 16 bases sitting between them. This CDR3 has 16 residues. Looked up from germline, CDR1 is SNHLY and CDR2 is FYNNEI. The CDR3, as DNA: TGTGCCAGCAGTGGTCAGGCCAGGGCGATTGGAAACACCATATATTTT. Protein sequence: CASSGQARAIGNTIYF. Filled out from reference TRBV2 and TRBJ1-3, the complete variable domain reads EPEVTQTPSHQVTQMGQEVILRCVPISNHLYFYWYRQILGQKVEFLVSFYNNEISEKSEIFDDQFSVERPDGSNFTLKIRSTKLEDSAMYFCASSGQARAIGNTIYFGEGSWLTVV.

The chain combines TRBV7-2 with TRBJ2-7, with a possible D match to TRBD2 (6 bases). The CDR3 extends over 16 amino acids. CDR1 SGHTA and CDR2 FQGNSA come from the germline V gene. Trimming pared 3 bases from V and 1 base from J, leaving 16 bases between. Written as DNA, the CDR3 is TGTGCCAGCAGCTTCCTTGGCGGTGCGGGGTCCTACGAGCAGTACTTC. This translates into CASSFLGGAGSYEQYF.

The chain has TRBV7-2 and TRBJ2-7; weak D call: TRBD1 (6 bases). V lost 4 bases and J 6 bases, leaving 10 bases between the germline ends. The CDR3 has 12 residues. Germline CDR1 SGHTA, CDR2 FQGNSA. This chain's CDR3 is CASSSGVGEQYF. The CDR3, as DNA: TGTGCCAGCAGCTCAGGGGTGGGCGAGCAGTACTTC.

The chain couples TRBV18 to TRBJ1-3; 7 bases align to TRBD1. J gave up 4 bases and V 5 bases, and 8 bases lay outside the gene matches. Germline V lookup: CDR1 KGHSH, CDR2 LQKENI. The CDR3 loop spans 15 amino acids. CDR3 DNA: TGTGCCAGCTCATCGGTCTCGACAGGGGGAAACACCATATATTTT. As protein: CASSSVSTGGNTIYF.

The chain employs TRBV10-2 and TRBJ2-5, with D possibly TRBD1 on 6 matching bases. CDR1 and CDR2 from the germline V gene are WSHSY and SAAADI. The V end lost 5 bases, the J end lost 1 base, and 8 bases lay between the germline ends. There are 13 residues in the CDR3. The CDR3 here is CASSSQGQETQYF. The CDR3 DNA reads TGCGCCAGCAGTTCACAGGGCCAAGAGACCCAGTACTTC.

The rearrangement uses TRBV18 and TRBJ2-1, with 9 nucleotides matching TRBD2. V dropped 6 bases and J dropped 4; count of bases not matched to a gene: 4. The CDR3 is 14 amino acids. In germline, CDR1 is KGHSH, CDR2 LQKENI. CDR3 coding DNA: TGTGCCAGCTCTTTAGCGGGGGTTTACAATGAGCAGTTCTTC. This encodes CASSLAGVYNEQFF.

CDR3 protein: CASSLGASMNTEAFF. The CDR3 DNA reads as TGCGCCAGCAGCTTGGGGGCCTCAATGAACACTGAAGCTTTCTTT. The chain links TRBV5-1 to TRBJ1-1; D unclear. The CDR3 is 15 residues long. Germline CDR1 is SGHRS and CDR2 is YFSETQ. Trimming removed 0 bases from V and 0 bases from J, with 9 bases in between. The whole variable domain, filled in from reference TRBV5-1 and TRBJ1-1, reads KAGVTQTPRYLIKTRGQQVTLSCSPISGHRSVSWYQQTPGQGLQFLFEYFSETQRNKGNFPGRFSGRQFSNSRSEMNVSTLELGDSALYLCASSLGASMNTEAFFGQGTRLTVV.

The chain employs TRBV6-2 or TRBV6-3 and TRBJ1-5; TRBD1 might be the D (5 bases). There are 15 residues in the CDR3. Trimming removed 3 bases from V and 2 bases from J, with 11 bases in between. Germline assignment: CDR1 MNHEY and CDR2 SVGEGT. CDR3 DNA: TGTGCCAGCAGTTATGGCAGGGTTGGCAATCAGCCCCAGCATTTT. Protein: CASSYGRVGNQPQHF.

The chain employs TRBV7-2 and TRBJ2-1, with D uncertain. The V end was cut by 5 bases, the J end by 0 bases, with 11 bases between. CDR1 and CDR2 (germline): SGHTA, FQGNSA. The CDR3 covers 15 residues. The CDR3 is CASSTTASSYNEQFF. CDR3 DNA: TGTGCCAGCAGCACGACGGCTAGCTCCTACAATGAGCAGTTCTTC.